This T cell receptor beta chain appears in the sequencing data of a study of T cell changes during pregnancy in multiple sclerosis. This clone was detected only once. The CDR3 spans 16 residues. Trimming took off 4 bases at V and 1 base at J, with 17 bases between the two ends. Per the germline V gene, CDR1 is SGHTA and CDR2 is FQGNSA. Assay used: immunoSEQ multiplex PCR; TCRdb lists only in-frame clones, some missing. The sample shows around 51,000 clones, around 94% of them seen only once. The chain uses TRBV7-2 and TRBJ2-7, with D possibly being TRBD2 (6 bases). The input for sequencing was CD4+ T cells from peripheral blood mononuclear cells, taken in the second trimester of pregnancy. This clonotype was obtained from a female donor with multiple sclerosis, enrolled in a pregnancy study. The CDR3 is CASSSRRGTQSYEQYF. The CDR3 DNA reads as TGTGCCAGCAGCTCTCGTCGGGGGACGCAATCCTACGAGCAGTACTTC.